This record concerns one T cell receptor (beta chain) sequence. This sample was included in a study of shared clonotypes between healthy human individuals. Germline CDR1 is SEHNR and CDR2 is FQNEAQ (reference sequence). This CDR3 contains 12 residues. Trimming left V 7 bases short and J 2 bases short, with 8 bases between. Assay: immunoSEQ multiplex PCR; the TCRdb copy retains only in-frame clones and omits some. In the table there are roughly 500,000 clones, 90% to 97% of which are singletons. The origin of this receptor is a woman aged 30 to 39 in good health. Sequencing input: naive CD4+ T cells sorted from blood. Subset noted: CD45RA+ positively selected. The chain links TRBV7-9 to TRBJ1-2; D possibly corresponds to TRBD1 (5 bases). The CDR3 sequence is CASTQENYGYTF. CDR3 bases: TGTGCCAGCACACAGGAAAACTATGGCTACACCTTC.